This T cell receptor beta chain comes out of a study of identical twins. This clonotype has a single count. TCRdb redid the calling of the 5' RACE reads with MiXCR, one entry per CDR3 protein. The table records 1.5 million to 2 million distinct CDR3 sequences, around 33% of them present only once. The CDR3 consists of 15 residues. J lost 13 bases, V lost 5 bases, and 16 bases had no gene match. From germline, CDR1 is SEHNR and CDR2 FQNEAQ (reference sequence). The TCR was taken from a newborn girl in good health. The chain is built from TRBV7-9 and TRBJ2-4, with 8 bases that match TRBD2. Sequenced material: cord blood. DNA of the CDR3: TGTGCCAGCAGCCCACAGTTAGCGGGATACAATGAGCAGTACTTC. Translation: CASSPQLAGYNEQYF.